This T cell receptor (beta chain) derives from a study of T cell responses to AZD1222 COVID-19 vaccine. CDR1 and CDR2 (germline): SGHNT, YYREEE (reference sequence). V was clipped by 4 bases and J by 6 bases, with 11 bases between them. CDR3 size: 12 residues. TCRdb keeps only in-frame clones here, not all; method: immunoSEQ multiplex PCR. The table includes 90,000 to 120,000 clones, 70% to 90% detected once. This material consisted of peripheral blood, taken 28 days after the second AZD1222 dose. The chain carries TRBV5-4 and TRBJ2-7; D might be TRBD1 (6 bases). The TCR was taken from an adult who received the AZD1222 COVID-19 vaccine. The CDR3, as DNA: TGTGCCAGCAGCCTCGGACAGTCCGAGCAGTACTTC. Its translation: CASSLGQSEQYF.